These 4 T cell receptor beta chains came from one sample sequenced in a study of T cells after posttransplantation cyclophosphamide. Generated by immunoSEQ multiplex PCR, the TCRdb table keeps only in-frame clones and is missing some. Of approximately 47,000 clones listed, about 90% are singletons. Sequencing used PBMCs. These receptor sequences come from a woman aged 50 to 65 in good health and a related stem cell transplant donor.

The chain couples TRBV19 to TRBJ1-1, with 12 nucleotides matching TRBD1. Germline trimming cut 5 bases from V and 4 bases from J; bases unmatched to any gene: 2. This CDR3 contains 14 residues. The germline V gene has CDR1 LNHDA and CDR2 SQIVND (reference sequence). The chain's CDR3 is CASSPGQGATEAFF. The DNA of the CDR3 is TGTGCCAGTAGTCCGGGACAGGGGGCCACTGAAGCTTTCTTT.

This chain joins TRBV30 and TRBJ2-1; TRBD1 aligns across 7 bases. Germline V gene data show CDR1 as GTSNPN and CDR2 as SVGIG (reference sequence). The CDR3 extends over 15 amino acids. V dropped 0 bases and J dropped 8; count of bases not matched to a gene: 10. CDR3 region: CAWSVRTGDVDEQFF. In nucleotides, the CDR3 is TGTGCCTGGAGTGTACGTACAGGGGACGTCGATGAGCAGTTCTTC.

The V and J genes are TRBV18 and TRBJ2-7, with TRBD1 matching 9 bases. The germline CDR1 and CDR2 sequences are KGHSH and LQKENI. V was pared by 8 bases and J by 0 bases, with 5 bases of the junction left unmatched. This CDR3 comprises 14 residues. CDR3 DNA sequence: TGTGCCAGCCGAGGACAGGGGAGCTCCTACGAGCAGTACTTC. Amino acids: CASRGQGSSYEQYF.

The rearrangement uses TRBV4-1 and TRBJ2-7; 9 nucleotides align to TRBD1. The V and J ends lost 2 bases and 7 bases, in that order; junction bases with no gene match: 9. This CDR3 comprises 15 residues. Germline V lookup: CDR1 MGHRA, CDR2 YSYEKL. CDR3 residues: CASSQLAQGALEQYF. For the CDR3, the DNA is TGCGCCAGCAGCCAACTCGCACAGGGGGCGCTGGAGCAGTACTTC.